This paragraph covers one T cell receptor (beta chain) sequence. The PCR made use of 60 Vbeta and 13 Jbeta primers. Produced via immunoSEQ multiplex PCR; TCRdb's table is partial and in-frame only. The table includes 95,000 to 110,000 clones, approximately 76% detected once. These data are taken from a study of cytomegalovirus exposure and HLA in healthy donors. The sequencing input was PBMCs. The clonotype comes from a young woman in good health and CMV-seropositive.

The CDR3 sequence is CASSFRREQSIELFF. DNA for the CDR3: TGTGCCAGCAGTTTTCGGAGAGAACAATCTATAGAGCTGTTTTTT. The chain employs TRBV28 and TRBJ2-2; D is uncertain. The V gene lost 3 bases and the J gene lost 11 bases, with 19 bases spanning the gap. Germline CDR1 reads MDHEN; CDR2 reads SYDVKM. The CDR3 runs 15 residues.